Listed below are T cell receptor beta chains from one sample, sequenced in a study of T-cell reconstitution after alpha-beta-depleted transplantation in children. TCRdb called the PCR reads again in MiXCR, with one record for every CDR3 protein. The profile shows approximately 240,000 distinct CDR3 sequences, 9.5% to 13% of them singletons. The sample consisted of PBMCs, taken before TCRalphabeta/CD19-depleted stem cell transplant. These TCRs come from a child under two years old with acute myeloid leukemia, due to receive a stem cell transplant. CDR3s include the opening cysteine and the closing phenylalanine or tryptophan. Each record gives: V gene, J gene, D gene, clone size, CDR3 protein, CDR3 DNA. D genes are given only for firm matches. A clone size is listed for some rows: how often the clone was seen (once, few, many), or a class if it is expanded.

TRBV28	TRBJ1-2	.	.	CASKLRDTYYGYAF	TGTGCCAGCAAGCTACGGGACACTTACTATGGCTACGCCTTC
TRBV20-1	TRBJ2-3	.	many	CSATTGLTDTQYF	TGCAGTGCTACGACGGGGCTCACAGATACGCAGTATTTT
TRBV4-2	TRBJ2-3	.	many	CASSQDGGTDTQYF	TGTGCCAGCAGCCAAGATGGGGGCACAGATACGCAGTATTTT
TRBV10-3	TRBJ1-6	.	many	CAISEGQLNSPLHF	TGTGCCATCAGTGAGGGACAGCTGAATTCACCCCTCCACTTT
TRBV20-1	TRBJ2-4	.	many	CSARESGRVNIQYF	TGCAGTGCTAGAGAGTCAGGACGGGTAAACATTCAGTACTTC
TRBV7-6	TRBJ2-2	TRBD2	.	CASSLSTSGTGELFF	TGTGCCAGCAGCCTCTCGACTAGCGGAACCGGGGAGCTGTTTTTT
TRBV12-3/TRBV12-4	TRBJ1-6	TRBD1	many	CASSRGQGGSPLHF	TGTGCCAGCAGCCGAGGACAGGGAGGATCACCCCTCCACTTT
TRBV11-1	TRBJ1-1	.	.	CASSPSRAVNTEAFF	TGTGCCAGCAGCCCAAGTCGGGCCGTAAACACTGAAGCTTTCTTT
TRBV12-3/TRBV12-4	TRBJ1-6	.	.	CASSLATAGNSPLHF	TGTGCCAGCAGTTTAGCGACGGCGGGTAATTCACCCCTCCACTTT
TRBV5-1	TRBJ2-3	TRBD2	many	CASSFSGVRDTQYF	TGCGCCAGCAGCTTTAGCGGGGTGAGGGATACGCAGTATTTT
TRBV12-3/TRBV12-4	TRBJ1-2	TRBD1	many	CASNQGARYGYTF	TGTGCCAGTAATCAGGGGGCTCGCTATGGCTACACCTTC
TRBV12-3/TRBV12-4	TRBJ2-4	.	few	CASSYDGLAKNIQYF	TGTGCCAGCAGTTATGACGGGCTAGCCAAAAACATTCAGTACTTC
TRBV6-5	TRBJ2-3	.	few	CASSSVTGPSTDTQYF	TGTGCCAGCAGTTCCGTGACTGGCCCTAGCACAGATACGCAGTATTTT
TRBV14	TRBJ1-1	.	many	CASSQAPGGHTEAFF	TGTGCCAGCAGCCAAGCCCCTGGGGGACACACTGAAGCTTTCTTT
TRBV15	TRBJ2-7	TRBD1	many	CATSTDWSREGALLYEQYF	TGTGCCACCAGCACGGATTGGAGTAGAGAGGGGGCCCTCTTATACGAGCAGTACTTC
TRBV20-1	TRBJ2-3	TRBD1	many	CSPLSAGTGSIRVVADTQYF	TGCAGCCCTCTCTCCGCCGGGACAGGGTCCATCCGGGTGGTGGCAGATACGCAGTATTTT
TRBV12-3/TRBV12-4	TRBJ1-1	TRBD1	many	CASRRTGPVDTEAFF	TGTGCCAGCAGGCGGACAGGGCCAGTAGACACTGAAGCTTTCTTT
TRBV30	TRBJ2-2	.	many	CASTPDTGELFF	TGTGCCTCGACTCCAGACACCGGGGAGCTGTTTTTT
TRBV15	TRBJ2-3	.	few	CATSREEASDTQYF	TGTGCCACCAGCAGAGAGGAAGCTTCAGATACGCAGTATTTT
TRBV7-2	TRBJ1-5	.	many	CASSSSVRAGQPQHF	TGTGCCAGCAGCTCTAGCGTCAGGGCGGGACAGCCCCAGCATTTT
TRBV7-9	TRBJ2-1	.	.	CASSYTDYMQFF	TGTGCCAGCAGCTACACGGACTACATGCAGTTCTTC
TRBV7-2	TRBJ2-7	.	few	CASSLGGGDEQYF	TGTGCCAGCAGCTTAGGCGGAGGGGACGAGCAGTACTTC